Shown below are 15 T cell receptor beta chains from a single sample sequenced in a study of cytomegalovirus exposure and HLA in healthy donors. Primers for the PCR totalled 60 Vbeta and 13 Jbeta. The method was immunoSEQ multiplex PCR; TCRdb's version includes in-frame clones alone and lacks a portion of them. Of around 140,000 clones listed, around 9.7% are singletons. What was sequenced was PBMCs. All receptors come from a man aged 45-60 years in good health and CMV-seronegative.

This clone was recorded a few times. The chain's CDR3 is CSAGQGNGYTF. CDR3 nucleotide sequence: TGCAGTGCCGGACAGGGGAATGGCTACACCTTC. The rearrangement links TRBV20-1 to TRBJ1-2, with 9 bases aligning to TRBD1. The germline CDR1 and CDR2 sequences are DFQATT and SNEGSKA (reference sequence). The CDR3 sequence is 11 residues long. The V gene end was trimmed by 6 bases and the J gene end by 6 bases; junction bases not matched to a gene: 2.

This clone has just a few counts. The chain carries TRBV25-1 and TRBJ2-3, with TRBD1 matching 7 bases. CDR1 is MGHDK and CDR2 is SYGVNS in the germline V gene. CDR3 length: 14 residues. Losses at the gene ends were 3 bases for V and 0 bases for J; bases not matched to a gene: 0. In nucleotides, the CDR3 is TGTGCCAGCAGTGAGGGACAGAGCACAGATACGCAGTATTTT. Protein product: CASSEGQSTDTQYF.

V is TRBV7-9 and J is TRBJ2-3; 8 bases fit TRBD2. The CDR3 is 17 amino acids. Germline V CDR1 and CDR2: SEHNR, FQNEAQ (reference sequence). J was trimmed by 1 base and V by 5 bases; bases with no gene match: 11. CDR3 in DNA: TGTGCCAGCAGCCCGGTGGGTACAGCGGGGGGCACAGATACGCAGTATTTT. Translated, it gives CASSPVGTAGGTDTQYF.

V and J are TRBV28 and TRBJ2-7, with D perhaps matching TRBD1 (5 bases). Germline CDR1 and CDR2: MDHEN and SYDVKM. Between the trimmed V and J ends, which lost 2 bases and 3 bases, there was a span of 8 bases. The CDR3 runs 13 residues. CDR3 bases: TGTGCCAGCAGTTTACGACAGAACTACGAGCAGTACTTC. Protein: CASSLRQNYEQYF.

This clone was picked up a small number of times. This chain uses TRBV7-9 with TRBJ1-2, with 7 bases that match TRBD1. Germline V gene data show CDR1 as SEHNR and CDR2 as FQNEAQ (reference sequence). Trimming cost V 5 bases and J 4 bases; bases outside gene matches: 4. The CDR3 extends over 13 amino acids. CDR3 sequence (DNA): TGTGCCAGCAGCCACCGGGACAGCTATGGCTACACCTTC. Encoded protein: CASSHRDSYGYTF.

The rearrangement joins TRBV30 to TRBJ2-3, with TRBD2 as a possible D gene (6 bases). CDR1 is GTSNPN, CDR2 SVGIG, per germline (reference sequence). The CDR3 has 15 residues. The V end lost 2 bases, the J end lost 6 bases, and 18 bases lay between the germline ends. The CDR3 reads CAWSPRRDVIDTQYF. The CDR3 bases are TGTGCCTGGAGTCCGAGGCGGGACGTCATCGATACGCAGTATTTT.

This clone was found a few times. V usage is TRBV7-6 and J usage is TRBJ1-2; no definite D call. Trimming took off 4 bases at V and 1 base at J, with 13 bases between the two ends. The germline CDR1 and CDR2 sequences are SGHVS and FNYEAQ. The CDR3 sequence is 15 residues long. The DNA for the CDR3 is TGTGCCAGCAGCTCCACTAAAGGCATTAACTATGGCTACACCTTC. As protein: CASSSTKGINYGYTF.

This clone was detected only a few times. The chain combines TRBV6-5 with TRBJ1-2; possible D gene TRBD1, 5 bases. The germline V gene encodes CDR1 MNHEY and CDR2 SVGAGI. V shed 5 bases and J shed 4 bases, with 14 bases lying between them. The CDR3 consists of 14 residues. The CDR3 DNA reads TGTGCCAGCAGTCCTTCGGAAGGGGTCTATGGCTACACCTTC. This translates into CASSPSEGVYGYTF.

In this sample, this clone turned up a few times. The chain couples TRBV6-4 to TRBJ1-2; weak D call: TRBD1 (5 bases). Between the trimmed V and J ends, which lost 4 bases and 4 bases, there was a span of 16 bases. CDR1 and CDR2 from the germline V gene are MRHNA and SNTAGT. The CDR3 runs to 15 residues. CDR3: CASSVDHRIPYGYTF. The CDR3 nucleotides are TGTGCCAGCAGTGTTGACCACAGGATACCCTATGGCTACACCTTC.

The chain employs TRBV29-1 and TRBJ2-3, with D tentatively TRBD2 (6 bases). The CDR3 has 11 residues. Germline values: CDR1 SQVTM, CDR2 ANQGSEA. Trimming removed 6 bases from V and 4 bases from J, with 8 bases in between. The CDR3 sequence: CSVGDSDTQYF. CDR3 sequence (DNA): TGCAGCGTGGGGGACTCAGATACGCAGTATTTT.

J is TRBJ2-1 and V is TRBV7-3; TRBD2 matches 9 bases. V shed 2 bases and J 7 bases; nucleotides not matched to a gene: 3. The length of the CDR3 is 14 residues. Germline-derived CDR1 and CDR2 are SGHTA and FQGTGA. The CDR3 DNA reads TGTGCCAGCAGCTTATATACTAGCGGGAATGAGCAGTTCTTC. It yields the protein CASSLYTSGNEQFF.

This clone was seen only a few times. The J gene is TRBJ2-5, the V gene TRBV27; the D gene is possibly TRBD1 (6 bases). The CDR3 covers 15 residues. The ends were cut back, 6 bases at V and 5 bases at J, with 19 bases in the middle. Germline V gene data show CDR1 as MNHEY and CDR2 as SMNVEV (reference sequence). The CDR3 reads CASSVQGTYLETQYF. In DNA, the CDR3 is TGTGCCAGCAGCGTACAGGGTACCTATTTGGAGACCCAGTACTTC.

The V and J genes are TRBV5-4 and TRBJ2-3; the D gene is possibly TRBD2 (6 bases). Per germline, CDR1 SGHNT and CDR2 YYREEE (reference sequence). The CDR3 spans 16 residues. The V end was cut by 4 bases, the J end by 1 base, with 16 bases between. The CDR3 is CASSPRGIARTDTQYF. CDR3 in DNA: TGTGCCAGCAGCCCCCGCGGGATAGCGCGCACAGATACGCAGTATTTT.

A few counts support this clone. The CDR3: CASSPVGAGTGSHQGGYTF. In nucleotides, the CDR3 is TGTGCCAGCAGTCCTGTGGGTGCCGGGACAGGGTCCCATCAAGGCGGCTACACCTTC. V gene TRBV5-6 combines with J gene TRBJ1-2; 9 bases match TRBD1. The CDR3 runs to 19 residues. V shed 5 bases and J 8 bases; nucleotides not matched to a gene: 25. Germline lookup yields CDR1 SGHDT and CDR2 YYEEEE.

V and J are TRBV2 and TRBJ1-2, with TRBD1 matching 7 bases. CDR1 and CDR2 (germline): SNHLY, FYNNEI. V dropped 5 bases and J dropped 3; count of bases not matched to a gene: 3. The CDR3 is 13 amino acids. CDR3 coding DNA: TGTGCCAGCAGTAGACAGGGTTACTATGGCTACACCTTC. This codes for CASSRQGYYGYTF.